This entry lists 21 T cell receptor beta chains sequenced from one sample in a study of blood T cell repertoires in COVID-19 (dated by TCRdb to 2018 to 2021). Library creation used the immunoSEQ multiplex PCR assay. The source is immuneACCESS, and TCRdb retained only in-frame sequences with V and J called. Part of the clones is not carried over; for the studies checked, unresolved V genes explain less than half of this, and the remainder is unexplained. The sample has hundreds of thousands of clones on record, around 86% of them singletons. The top ten clonotypes cover 13% of the sample. The material sequenced was peripheral blood. Every receptor here comes from a human donor in a cohort sampled during active COVID-19.

V and J are TRBV19 and TRBJ1-4; the match to TRBD1 covers 9 bases. The V gene end was trimmed by 7 bases and the J gene end by 7 bases; junction bases not matched to a gene: 7. This CDR3 has 14 residues. The germline gives CDR1 LNHDA, CDR2 SQIVND (reference sequence). The CDR3 nucleotides are TGTGCCAGTACTTCACAGGGGGCAGGTGAAAAACTGTTTTTT. It is translated as CASTSQGAGEKLFF. The full variable domain, with the rest looked up from reference TRBV19 and TRBJ1-4, is DGGITQSPKYLFRKEGQNVTLSCEQNLNHDAMYWYRQDPGQGLRLIYYSQIVNDFQKGDIAEGYSVSREKKESFPLTVTSAQKNPTAFYLCASTSQGAGEKLFFGSGTQLSVL.

The chain uses TRBV27 and TRBJ2-1, with a tentative D call TRBD1 (6 bases). Trimming cost V 6 bases and J 8 bases, with 14 bases left between them. Per the germline V gene, CDR1 is MNHEY and CDR2 is SMNVEV (reference sequence). The CDR3 loop spans 13 amino acids. The CDR3 here is CASRESGGDEQFF. The CDR3 region has the DNA TGTGCCAGCAGGGAATCTGGGGGCGATGAGCAGTTCTTC.

The chain employs TRBV6-5 and TRBJ2-3; D gene uncertain. Trimming cost V 0 bases and J 4 bases, with 14 bases left between them. The CDR3 has 16 residues. Germline V gene sequence: CDR1 MNHEY, CDR2 SVGAGI. CDR3 protein: CASSYSSARKPDTQYF. In DNA form, the CDR3 reads TGTGCCAGCAGTTACTCCTCCGCGAGAAAACCAGATACGCAGTATTTT.

The V and J genes are TRBV27 and TRBJ2-1; TRBD2 agrees at 7 bases. Looked up from germline, CDR1 is MNHEY and CDR2 is SMNVEV (reference sequence). V lost 4 bases and J lost 2; bases outside the gene matches: 5. The CDR3 is made up of 15 amino acids. The CDR3 here is CASSWGGKPYNEQFF. DNA of the CDR3: TGTGCCAGCAGTTGGGGAGGGAAACCCTACAATGAGCAGTTCTTC.

As for this clone: Distinct nucleotide sequences in the sample also encode this CDR3. The chain has TRBV28 and TRBJ2-1, with TRBD2 identical over 7 bases. Germline CDR1 and CDR2: MDHEN and SYDVKM. The trim removed 6 bases at V and 0 bases at J, leaving 2 bases unmatched. This CDR3 region has 14 residues. CDR3 nucleotide sequence: TGTGCCAGCAGGGCGGGGGTCTCCTACAATGAGCAGTTCTTC. This translates into CASRAGVSYNEQFF.

V usage is TRBV7-2 and J usage is TRBJ1-1, with TRBD1 matching over 8 bases. CDR1 and CDR2 from the germline V gene are SGHTA and FQGNSA. The CDR3 length is 17 residues. V trimming: 3 bases; J trimming: 4 bases; junction bases outside the gene matches: 13. CDR3 nucleotide sequence: TGTGCCAGCAGCTTCACCTCCACAGGGGGAATGGGCACTGAAGCTTTCTTT. Translating it yields CASSFTSTGGMGTEAFF. Variable domain in full (rest from reference TRBV7-2 and TRBJ1-1): GAGVSQSPSNKVTEKGKDVELRCDPISGHTALYWYRQSLGQGLEFLIYFQGNSAPDKSGLPSDRFSAERTGGSVSTLTIQRTQQEDSAVYLCASSFTSTGGMGTEAFFGQGTRLTVV.

The rearrangement joins TRBV5-4 to TRBJ1-5; D remains unclear. The CDR3 extends over 16 amino acids. Germline V gives CDR1 SGHNT, CDR2 YYREEE (reference sequence). Trimming took off 2 bases at V and 6 bases at J, with 18 bases between the two ends. The CDR3 nucleotides read TGTGCCAGCAGCTTTGGTGGGAGACCTCAGACTCAGCCCCAGCATTTT. Translation gives CASSFGGRPQTQPQHF.

J is TRBJ2-7 and V is TRBV28; TRBD2 matches 10 bases. J lost 6 bases, V lost 7 bases, and 21 bases had no gene match. The CDR3 totals 18 residues. Germline V lookup: CDR1 MDHEN, CDR2 SYDVKM. This CDR3 reads CASNTVIRSGRGNREQYF. The CDR3 DNA follows: TGTGCCAGCAACACCGTAATAAGAAGCGGGAGGGGAAATCGCGAGCAGTACTTC.

This clone was recorded once. The chain couples TRBV7-8 to TRBJ1-5; D may be TRBD1 (5 bases). The CDR3 sequence is 16 residues long. The germline V gene has CDR1 SGHVS and CDR2 FQNEAQ. V was pared by 5 bases and J by 7 bases, with 21 bases between. The CDR3 nucleotides read TGTGCCAGCAGCCTGGTCGTTGGGGGGTTGATGCAGCCCCAGCATTTT. Encoded protein: CASSLVVGGLMQPQHF.

The chain recombines TRBV19 with TRBJ2-1, with D possibly TRBD1 on 6 matching bases. The V and J ends lost 7 bases and 4 bases respectively, with 14 bases between them. The CDR3 has 14 residues. Germline-derived CDR1 and CDR2 are LNHDA and SQIVND (reference sequence). CDR3 nucleotide sequence: TGTGCCAGTACAGGGACACTTCAATACAATGAGCAGTTCTTC. Residues: CASTGTLQYNEQFF.

This clone was observed a handful of times. J is TRBJ2-1 and V is TRBV9, with D possibly TRBD2 on 6 matching bases. CDR1 and CDR2 from the germline V gene are SGDLS and YYNGEE. The CDR3 consists of 17 residues. Trimming left V 3 bases short and J 5 bases short, with 21 bases between. CDR3 nucleotide sequence: TGTGCCAGCAGCGAGTTACCCAACCGGGACTTGAACAATGAGCAGTTCTTC. Its translation is CASSELPNRDLNNEQFF.

The chain combines TRBV4-2 with TRBJ1-2; 9 bases map to TRBD1. The J segment lost 0 bases and the V segment lost 4 bases, leaving 9 bases of the junction unmatched. The CDR3 spans 17 residues. The germline V gene has CDR1 LGHNA and CDR2 YNFKEQ. This CDR3 is CASSRPQGAQANYGYTF. CDR3 sequence (DNA): TGTGCCAGCAGCCGTCCACAGGGGGCCCAAGCTAACTATGGCTACACCTTC.

This chain uses TRBV6-2 or TRBV6-3 with TRBJ2-7; D might be TRBD2 (6 bases). The germline V gene has CDR1 MNHEY and CDR2 SVGEGT. V dropped 6 bases and J dropped 7 bases, with 22 bases sitting between them. The length of the CDR3 is 15 residues. CDR3: CASSPHETAGREQYF. The CDR3 DNA sequence: TGTGCCAGCAGCCCACACGAAACGGCGGGGAGAGAGCAGTACTTC.

CDR3 protein: CASDGGTYNEQFF. CDR3 coding DNA: TGTGCCAGCGATGGCGGGACCTACAATGAGCAGTTCTTC. The chain joins TRBV9 to TRBJ2-1; a possible D gene is TRBD2 (6 bases). The CDR3 sequence is 13 residues long. From germline, CDR1 is SGDLS and CDR2 YYNGEE. V lost 7 bases to trimming and J lost 2 bases, with 10 bases between them.

With regard to this clone: The sample holds other DNA sequences that translate to the same CDR3. This rearrangement joins TRBV27 to TRBJ1-6, with 8 nucleotides matching TRBD1. The CDR3 length is 12 residues. V dropped 7 bases and J dropped 13; count of bases not matched to a gene: 6. CDR1 is MNHEY, CDR2 SMNVEV, per germline (reference sequence). The CDR3 DNA reads TGTGCCAGCACGGACAGGGTTTCTCCCCTCCACTTT. This encodes CASTDRVSPLHF.

The chain combines TRBV7-9 with TRBJ2-3; maybe TRBD2 (6 bases). The CDR3 is 16 residues long. The germline gives CDR1 SEHNR, CDR2 FQNEAQ (reference sequence). V dropped 3 bases and J dropped 1 base, with 14 bases sitting between them. The CDR3 protein is CASSFSHSGRTDTQYF. The CDR3 nucleotides are TGTGCCAGCAGCTTCTCTCATAGCGGCCGCACAGATACGCAGTATTTT.

V is TRBV7-9 and J is TRBJ1-4, with 12 bases matching TRBD1. V dropped 8 bases and J dropped 5; count of bases not matched to a gene: 0. Germline-derived CDR1 and CDR2 are SEHNR and FQNEAQ (reference sequence). This CDR3 contains 13 residues. CDR3: CASGTGGNEKLFF. In DNA form, the CDR3 reads TGTGCCAGCGGGACAGGGGGCAATGAAAAACTGTTTTTT.

The chain joins TRBV4-2 to TRBJ1-1; D remains unclear. This CDR3 contains 14 residues. Trimming pared 1 base from V and 0 bases from J, leaving 6 bases between. Germline CDR1 reads LGHNA; CDR2 reads YNFKEQ. CDR3 sequence reads: CASSQGSLNTEAFF. CDR3 in DNA: TGTGCCAGCAGCCAAGGCAGTCTGAACACTGAAGCTTTCTTT.

The chain uses TRBV7-9 and TRBJ2-7; a weak D match, TRBD1 (8 bases). CDR3 length: 17 residues. V lost 1 base, J lost 2 bases, and 18 bases lay in between. Per the germline V gene, CDR1 is SEHNR and CDR2 is FQNEAQ (reference sequence). CDR3 in DNA: TGTGCCAGCAGCTTAGGGGGGGGCCCGGGACAGGCCTACGAGCAGTACTTC. Protein sequence: CASSLGGGPGQAYEQYF.

The chain employs TRBV7-9 and TRBJ2-1; 10 bases agree with TRBD2. The CDR3 has 15 residues. V was clipped by 9 bases and J by 7 bases; unmatched bases: 12. In germline, CDR1 is SEHNR, CDR2 FQNEAQ (reference sequence). CDR3 residues: CARKQREGLFNEQFF. DNA for the CDR3: TGTGCCAGAAAACAGCGGGAGGGCTTATTTAATGAGCAGTTCTTC.

J is TRBJ1-1 and V is TRBV27; D possibly corresponds to TRBD1 (6 bases). Germline CDR1 MNHEY, CDR2 SMNVEV (reference sequence). The CDR3 has 13 residues. V gave up 6 bases and J gave up 5 bases, with 13 bases separating them. For the CDR3, the DNA is TGTGCCAGCAGGTGGGGGCCAGGGACTGAAGCTTTCTTT. Its translation: CASRWGPGTEAFF.